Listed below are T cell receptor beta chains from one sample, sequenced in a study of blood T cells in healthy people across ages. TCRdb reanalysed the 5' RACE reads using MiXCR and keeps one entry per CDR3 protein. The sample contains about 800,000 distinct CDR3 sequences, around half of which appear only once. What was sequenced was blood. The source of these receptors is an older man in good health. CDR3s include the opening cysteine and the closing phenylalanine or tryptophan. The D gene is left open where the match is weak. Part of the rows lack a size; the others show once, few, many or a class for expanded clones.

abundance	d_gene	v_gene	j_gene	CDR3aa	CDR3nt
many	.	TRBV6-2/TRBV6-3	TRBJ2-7	CASVFGGASYEQYF	TGTGCCAGCGTTTTCGGGGGTGCAAGCTACGAGCAGTACTTC
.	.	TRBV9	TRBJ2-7	CASSVDSRQFYEQYF	TGTGCCAGCAGTGTAGATAGTCGCCAATTCTACGAGCAGTACTTC
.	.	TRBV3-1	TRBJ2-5	CASSEGTGEQETQYF	TGTGCCAGCAGCGAAGGGACGGGAGAGCAAGAGACCCAGTACTTC
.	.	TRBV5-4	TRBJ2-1	CATQGCSYNEQFF	TGTGCAACTCAGGGCTGCTCCTACAATGAGCAGTTCTTC
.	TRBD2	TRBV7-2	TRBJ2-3	CASSLRTSGSSTDTQYF	TGTGCCAGCAGCTTACGGACTAGCGGGAGCAGCACAGATACGCAGTATTTT
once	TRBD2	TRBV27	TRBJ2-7	CASSSSSGRPGSYEQYF	TGTGCCAGCAGTTCTAGTAGCGGGAGGCCGGGCTCCTACGAGCAGTACTTC
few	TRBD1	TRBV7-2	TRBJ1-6	CASSPRGPGNNSPLHF	TGTGCCAGCAGCCCGAGGGGGCCAGGGAATAATTCACCCCTCCACTTT
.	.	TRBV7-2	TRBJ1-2	CASSLRTLKDYGYTF	TGTGCCAGCAGCCTCCGCACTCTCAAGGACTATGGCTACACCTTC
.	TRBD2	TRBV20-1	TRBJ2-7	CSAKRGYNEQYF	TGCAGTGCTAAGCGGGGCTACAATGAGCAGTACTTC
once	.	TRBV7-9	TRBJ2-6	CASSLARGQGLVGANVLTF	TGTGCCAGCAGCTTAGCGCGGGGGCAGGGGCTCGTCGGGGCCAACGTCCTGACTTTC
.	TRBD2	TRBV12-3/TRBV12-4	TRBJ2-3	CASSPATSGSADTQYF	TGTGCCAGCAGTCCAGCGACTAGCGGGAGCGCAGATACGCAGTATTTT
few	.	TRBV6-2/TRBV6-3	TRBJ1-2	CASSYREGYGYTF	TGTGCCAGCAGTTACAGGGAAGGGTATGGCTACACCTTC
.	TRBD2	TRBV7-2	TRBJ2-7	CASSFGLAEIYEQYF	TGTGCCAGCAGCTTCGGACTAGCGGAGATATACGAGCAGTACTTC
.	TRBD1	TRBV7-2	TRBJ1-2	CASSSRRDRPLYGYTF	TGTGCCAGCAGCTCACGCCGGGACAGACCGCTATATGGCTACACCTTC
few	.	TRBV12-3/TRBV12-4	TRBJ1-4	CASSLPGVNEKLFF	TGTGCCAGCAGTTTACCGGGAGTTAATGAAAAACTGTTTTTT
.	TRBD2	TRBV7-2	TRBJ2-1	CASSLGDYYNGQFF	TGTGCCAGCAGCCTAGGGGACTATTACAATGGGCAGTTCTTC
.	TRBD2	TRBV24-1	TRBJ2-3	CATSSQREGYDTQYF	TGTGCCACCAGTTCCCAGCGGGAGGGCTATGATACGCAGTATTTT
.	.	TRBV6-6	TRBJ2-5	CACSYSGRDQETQYF	TGTGCCTGCAGTTACTCGGGGAGAGACCAAGAGACCCAGTACTTC
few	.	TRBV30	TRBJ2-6	CAWKESSGANVLTF	TGTGCCTGGAAGGAGAGCTCTGGGGCCAACGTCCTGACTTTC
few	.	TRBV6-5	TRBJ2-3	CASSYSGTASTDTQYF	TGTGCCAGCAGCTACTCCGGGACCGCTAGCACAGATACGCAGTATTTT
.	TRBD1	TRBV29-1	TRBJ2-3	CSVSGTGYTDTQYF	TGCAGCGTATCTGGGACAGGATACACAGATACGCAGTATTTT
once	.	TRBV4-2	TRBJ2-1	CASSQAGGHRLGGNEQFF	TGTGCCAGCAGCCAAGCGGGGGGCCATCGCCTGGGGGGGAATGAGCAGTTCTTC
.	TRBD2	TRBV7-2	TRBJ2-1	CASSPYLGLAGGLNEQFF	TGTGCCAGCAGCCCATACTTGGGACTAGCGGGAGGCCTCAATGAGCAGTTCTTC
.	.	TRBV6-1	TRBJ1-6	CASLKRDSNSPLHF	TGTGCCAGCCTAAAACGGGACTCTAATTCACCCCTCCACTTT
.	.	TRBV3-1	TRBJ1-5	CASAPRGGNQPQHF	TGTGCCAGCGCACCTCGAGGGGGCAATCAGCCCCAGCATTTT
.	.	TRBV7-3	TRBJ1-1	CASRQDRATEAFF	TGTGCCAGCAGGCAGGACAGAGCCACTGAAGCTTTCTTT
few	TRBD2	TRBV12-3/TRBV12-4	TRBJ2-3	CASSLGGLAGGDTQYF	TGTGCCAGCAGTTTAGGCGGGCTAGCGGGGGGAGATACGCAGTATTTT
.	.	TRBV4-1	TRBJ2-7	CASSQGGTLYEQYF	TGCGCCAGCAGCCAAGGAGGGACTCTCTACGAGCAGTACTTC
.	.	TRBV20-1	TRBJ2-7	CSASGGRGYRTYEQYF	TGCAGTGCTAGTGGGGGGAGAGGCTACCGGACCTACGAGCAGTACTTC
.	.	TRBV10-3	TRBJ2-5	CAISERREETQYF	TGTGCCATCAGTGAGCGGAGGGAAGAGACCCAGTACTTC
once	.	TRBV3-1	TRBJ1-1	CASSQGWTENTEAFF	TGTGCCAGCAGCCAGGGGTGGACGGAGAACACTGAAGCTTTCTTT
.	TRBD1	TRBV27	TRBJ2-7	CASSPTGVWDEQYF	TGTGCCAGCAGCCCAACAGGGGTCTGGGACGAGCAGTACTTC
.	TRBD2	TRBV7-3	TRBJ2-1	CASRAAGGNGEQFF	TGTGCCAGCAGGGCAGCGGGAGGGAATGGTGAGCAGTTCTTC
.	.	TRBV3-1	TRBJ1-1	CASSQGYQAEAFF	TGTGCCAGCAGCCAGGGGTATCAGGCTGAAGCTTTCTTT
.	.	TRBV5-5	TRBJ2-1	CASSLVDVGGNEQFF	TGTGCCAGCAGCTTGGTTGATGTTGGGGGCAATGAGCAGTTCTTC
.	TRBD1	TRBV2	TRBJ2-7	CASRDRGSGDEQYF	TGTGCCAGCAGGGACAGGGGTTCGGGGGATGAGCAGTACTTC
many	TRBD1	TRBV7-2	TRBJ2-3	CASSPGGVDTQYF	TGTGCCAGCAGCCCAGGGGGAGTAGATACGCAGTATTTT
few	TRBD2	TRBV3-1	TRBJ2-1	CASSQTGLAGVNNEQFF	TGTGCCAGCAGCCAAACTGGACTAGCGGGAGTTAACAATGAGCAGTTCTTC
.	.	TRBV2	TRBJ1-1	CASNPGRNTEAFF	TGTGCCAGCAACCCCGGACGGAACACTGAAGCTTTCTTT
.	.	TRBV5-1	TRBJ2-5	CASSEQGAETQYF	TGCGCCAGCAGCGAACAGGGAGCGGAGACCCAGTACTTC
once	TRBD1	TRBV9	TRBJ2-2	CASSVGQGSGELFF	TGTGCCAGCAGCGTCGGACAGGGGTCCGGGGAGCTGTTTTTT
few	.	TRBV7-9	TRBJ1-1	CASSRFEEAFF	TGTGCCAGCAGCCGATTCGAGGAAGCTTTCTTT
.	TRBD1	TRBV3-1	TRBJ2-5	CASSHTMRTGTVYQETQYF	TGTGCCAGCAGCCACACAATGAGGACAGGGACAGTTTACCAAGAGACCCAGTACTTC
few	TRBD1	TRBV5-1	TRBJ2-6	CASSTGQLTSGANVLTF	TGCGCCAGCAGCACGGGACAGCTGACCTCTGGGGCCAACGTCCTGACTTTC
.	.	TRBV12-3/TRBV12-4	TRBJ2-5	CASRLPGPRETQYF	TGTGCCAGCAGACTACCGGGACCTCGAGAGACCCAGTACTTC
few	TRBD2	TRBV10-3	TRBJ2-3	CAISKGLAGTDTQYF	TGTGCCATCAGTAAAGGACTAGCGGGAACAGATACGCAGTATTTT
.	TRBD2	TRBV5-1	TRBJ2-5	CASSLGGSGIQETQYF	TGCGCCAGCAGTTTGGGAGGGTCGGGGATTCAAGAGACCCAGTACTTC
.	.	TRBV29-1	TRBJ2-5	CSVDKGSDETQYF	TGCAGCGTTGATAAGGGTAGCGACGAGACCCAGTACTTC
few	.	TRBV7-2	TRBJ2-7	CASRFLPSTYEQYF	TGTGCCAGCAGATTCCTACCCTCGACTTACGAGCAGTACTTC
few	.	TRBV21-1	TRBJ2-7	CASSGRTSGGKITYEQYF	TGTGCCAGCAGCGGACGGACTAGCGGGGGCAAGATAACCTACGAGCAGTACTTC